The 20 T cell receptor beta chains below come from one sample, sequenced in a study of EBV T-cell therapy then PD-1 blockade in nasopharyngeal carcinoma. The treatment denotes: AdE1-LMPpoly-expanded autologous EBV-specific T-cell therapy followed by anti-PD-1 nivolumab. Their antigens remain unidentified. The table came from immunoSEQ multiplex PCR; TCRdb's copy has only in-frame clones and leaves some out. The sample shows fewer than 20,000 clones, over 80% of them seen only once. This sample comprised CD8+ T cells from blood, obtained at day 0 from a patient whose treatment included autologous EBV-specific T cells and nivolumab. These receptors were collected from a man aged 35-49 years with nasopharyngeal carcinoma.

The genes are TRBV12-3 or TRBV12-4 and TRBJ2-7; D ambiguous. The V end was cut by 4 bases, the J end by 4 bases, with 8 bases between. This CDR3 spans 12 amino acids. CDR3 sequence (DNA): TGTGCCAGCAGTTCGCCCAGGTACGAGCAGTACTTC. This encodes CASSSPRYEQYF.

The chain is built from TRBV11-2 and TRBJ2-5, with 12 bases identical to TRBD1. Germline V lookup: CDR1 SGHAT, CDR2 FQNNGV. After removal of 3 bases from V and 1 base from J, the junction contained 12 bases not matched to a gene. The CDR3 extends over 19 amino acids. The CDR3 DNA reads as TGTGCCAGCAGCTTGACCGGGACAGGGGGCTTTAGTAGCCAAGAGACCCAGTACTTC. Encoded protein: CASSLTGTGGFSSQETQYF.

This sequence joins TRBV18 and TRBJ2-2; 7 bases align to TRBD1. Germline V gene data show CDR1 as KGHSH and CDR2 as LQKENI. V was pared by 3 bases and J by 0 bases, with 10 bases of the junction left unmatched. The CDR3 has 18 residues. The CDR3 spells CASSPTLGTATNTGELFF. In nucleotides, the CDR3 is TGTGCCAGCTCACCGACCCTAGGGACAGCAACGAACACCGGGGAGCTGTTTTTT.

The DNA of the CDR3 is TGTGCCAGCAGTTTATTATGGGAGACGGGCAATCAGCCCCAGCATTTT. The encoded protein is CASSLLWETGNQPQHF. This chain connects TRBV28 to TRBJ1-5, with D uncertain. The CDR3 contains 16 residues. CDR1 and CDR2 from the germline V gene are MDHEN and SYDVKM. V shed 1 base and J shed 2 bases, with 12 bases lying between them.

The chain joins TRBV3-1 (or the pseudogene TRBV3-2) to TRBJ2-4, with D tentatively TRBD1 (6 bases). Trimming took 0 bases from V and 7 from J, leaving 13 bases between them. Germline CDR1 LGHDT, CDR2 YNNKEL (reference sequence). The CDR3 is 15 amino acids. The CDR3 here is CASSQDRARGNIQYF. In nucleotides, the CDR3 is TGTGCCAGCAGCCAAGATCGGGCTAGGGGGAACATTCAGTACTTC.

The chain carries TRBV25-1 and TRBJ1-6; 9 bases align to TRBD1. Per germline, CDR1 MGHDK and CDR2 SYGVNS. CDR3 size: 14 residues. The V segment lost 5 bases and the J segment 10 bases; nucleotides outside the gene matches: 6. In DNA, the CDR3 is TGTGCCAGCAGTTGGGACAGGGAGTCCTCACCCCTCCACTTT. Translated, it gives CASSWDRESSPLHF.

For the CDR3, the DNA is TGTGCCAGCAGTCATACAGGAGACCCCTCCTACAATGAGCAGTTCTTC. As protein: CASSHTGDPSYNEQFF. The chain has TRBV27 and TRBJ2-1; D is perhaps TRBD1 (5 bases). Looked up from germline, CDR1 is MNHEY and CDR2 is SMNVEV (reference sequence). This CDR3 region has 16 residues. V was shortened by 5 bases and J by 0 bases, with 14 bases between the two germline ends.

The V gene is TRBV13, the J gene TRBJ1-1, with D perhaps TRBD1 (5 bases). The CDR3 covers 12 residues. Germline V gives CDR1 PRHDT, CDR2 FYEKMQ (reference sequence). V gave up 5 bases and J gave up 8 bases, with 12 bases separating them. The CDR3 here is CASSAGFREAFF. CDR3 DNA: TGTGCCAGCAGCGCAGGGTTCAGAGAAGCTTTCTTT.

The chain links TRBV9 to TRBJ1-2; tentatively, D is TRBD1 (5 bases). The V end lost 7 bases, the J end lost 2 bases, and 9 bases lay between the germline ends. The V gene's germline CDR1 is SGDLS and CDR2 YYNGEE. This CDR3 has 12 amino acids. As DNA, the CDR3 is TGTGCCAGCGGGGGAGGGAACTATGGCTACACCTTC. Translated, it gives CASGGGNYGYTF.

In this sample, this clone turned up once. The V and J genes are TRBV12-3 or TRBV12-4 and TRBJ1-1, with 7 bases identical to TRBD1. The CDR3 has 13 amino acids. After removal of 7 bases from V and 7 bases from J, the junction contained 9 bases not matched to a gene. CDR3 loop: CASTLWDSNEAFF. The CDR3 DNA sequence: TGTGCCAGCACCCTATGGGACAGCAATGAAGCTTTCTTT.

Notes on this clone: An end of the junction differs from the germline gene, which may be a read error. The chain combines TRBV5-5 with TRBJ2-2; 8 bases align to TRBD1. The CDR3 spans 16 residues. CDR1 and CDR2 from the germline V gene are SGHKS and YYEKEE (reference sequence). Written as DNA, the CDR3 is TGTGCCAGCAGCTTGGGGCAGGGGGCGGTGTCCGGGGTGCTGTTTTTT. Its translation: CASSLGQGAVSGVLFF.

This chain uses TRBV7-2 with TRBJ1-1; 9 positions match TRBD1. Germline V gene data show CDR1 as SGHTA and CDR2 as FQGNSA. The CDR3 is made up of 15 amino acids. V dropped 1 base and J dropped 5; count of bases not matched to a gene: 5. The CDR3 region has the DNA TGTGCCAGCAGCTTAGTTACAGGGGGCACGACTGAAGCTTTCTTT. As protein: CASSLVTGGTTEAFF. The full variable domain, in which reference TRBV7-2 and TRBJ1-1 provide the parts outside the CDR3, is GAGVSQSPSNKVTEKGKDVELRCDPISGHTALYWYRQSLGQGLEFLIYFQGNSAPDKSGLPSDRFSAERTGGSVSTLTIQRTQQEDSAVYLCASSLVTGGTTEAFFGQGTRLTVV.

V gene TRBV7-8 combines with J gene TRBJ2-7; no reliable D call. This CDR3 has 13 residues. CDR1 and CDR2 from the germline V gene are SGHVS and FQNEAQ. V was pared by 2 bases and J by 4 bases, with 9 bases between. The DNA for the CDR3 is TGTGCCAGCAGCTTATCCAGATTTTACGAGCAGTACTTC. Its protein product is CASSLSRFYEQYF.

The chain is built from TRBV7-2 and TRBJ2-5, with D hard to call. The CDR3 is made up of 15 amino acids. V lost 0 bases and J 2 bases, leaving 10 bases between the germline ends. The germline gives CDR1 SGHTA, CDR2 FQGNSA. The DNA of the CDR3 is TGTGCCAGCAGCTTAGCGCTGTGGTTTCAAGAGACCCAGTACTTC. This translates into CASSLALWFQETQYF.

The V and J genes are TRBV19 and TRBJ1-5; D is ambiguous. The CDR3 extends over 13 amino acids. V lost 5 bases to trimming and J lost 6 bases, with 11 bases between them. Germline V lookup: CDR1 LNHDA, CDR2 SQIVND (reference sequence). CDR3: CASSSRSTQPQHF. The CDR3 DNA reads TGTGCCAGTAGTTCGCGGAGTACTCAGCCCCAGCATTTT.

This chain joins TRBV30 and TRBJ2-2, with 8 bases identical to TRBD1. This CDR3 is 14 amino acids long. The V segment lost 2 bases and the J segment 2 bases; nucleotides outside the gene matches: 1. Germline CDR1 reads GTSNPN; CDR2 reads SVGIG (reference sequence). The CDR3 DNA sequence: TGTGCCTGGAGTCCAGGGGGCAACACCGGGGAGCTGTTTTTT. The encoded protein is CAWSPGGNTGELFF.

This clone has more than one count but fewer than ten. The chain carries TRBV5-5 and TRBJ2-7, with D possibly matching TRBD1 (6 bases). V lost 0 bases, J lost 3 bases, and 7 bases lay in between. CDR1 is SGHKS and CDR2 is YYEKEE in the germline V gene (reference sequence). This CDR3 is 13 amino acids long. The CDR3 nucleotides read TGTGCCAGCAGCTTGGGGACAGACTACGAGCAGTACTTC. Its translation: CASSLGTDYEQYF. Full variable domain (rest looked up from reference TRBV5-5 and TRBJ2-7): DAGVTQSPTHLIKTRGQQVTLRCSPISGHKSVSWYQQVLGQGPQFIFQYYEKEERGRGNFPDRFSARQFPNYSSELNVNALLLGDSALYLCASSLGTDYEQYFGPGTRLTVT.

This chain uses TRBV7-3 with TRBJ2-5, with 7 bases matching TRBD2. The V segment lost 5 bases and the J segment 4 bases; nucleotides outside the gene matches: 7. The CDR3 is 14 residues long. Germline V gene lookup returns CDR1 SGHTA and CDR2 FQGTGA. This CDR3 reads CASSPDGEGETQYF. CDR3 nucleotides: TGTGCCAGCAGCCCCGACGGGGAGGGAGAGACCCAGTACTTC.

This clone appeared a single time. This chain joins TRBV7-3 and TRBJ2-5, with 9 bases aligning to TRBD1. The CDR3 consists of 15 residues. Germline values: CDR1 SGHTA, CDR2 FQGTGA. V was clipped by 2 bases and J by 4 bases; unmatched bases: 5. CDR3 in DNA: TGTGCCAGCAGCTTAGGGGACAGGGCGCCAGAGACCCAGTACTTC. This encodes CASSLGDRAPETQYF.

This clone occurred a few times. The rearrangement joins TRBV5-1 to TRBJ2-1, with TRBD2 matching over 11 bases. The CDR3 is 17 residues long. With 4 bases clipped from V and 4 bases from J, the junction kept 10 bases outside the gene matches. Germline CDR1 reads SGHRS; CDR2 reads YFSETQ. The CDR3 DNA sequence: TGCGCCAGCAGCCCTAAACTAGCGGGGGCACCGTACAATGAGCAGTTCTTC. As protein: CASSPKLAGAPYNEQFF.